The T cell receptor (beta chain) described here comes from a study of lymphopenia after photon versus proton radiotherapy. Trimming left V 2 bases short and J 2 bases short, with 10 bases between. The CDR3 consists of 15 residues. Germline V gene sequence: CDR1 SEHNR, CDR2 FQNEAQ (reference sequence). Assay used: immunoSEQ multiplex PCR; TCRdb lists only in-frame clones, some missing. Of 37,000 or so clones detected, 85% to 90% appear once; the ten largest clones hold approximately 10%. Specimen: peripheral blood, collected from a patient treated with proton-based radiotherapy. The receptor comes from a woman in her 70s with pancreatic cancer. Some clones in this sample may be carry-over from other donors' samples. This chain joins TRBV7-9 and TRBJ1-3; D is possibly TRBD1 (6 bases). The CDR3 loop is CASSLMGGAGNTIYF. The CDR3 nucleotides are TGTGCCAGCAGCTTAATGGGGGGCGCTGGAAACACCATATATTTT.